This T cell receptor beta chain was identified in a study of shared clonotypes between healthy human individuals. General study points: An effect of sequencing depth on clonotype sharing among donors was expected.

The junction had 6 bases not matched to a gene; V was cut back by 5 bases and J by 3 bases. From germline, CDR1 is LNHDA and CDR2 SQIVND (reference sequence). CDR3 length: 15 residues. Participating donors were healthy, HIV-negative adults free of recent acute infections or vaccinations. At the deep level, the assay was run. Unsorted PBMC samples were amplified in replicate PCRs containing roughly 290 ng DNA, some 30,000 T cell genomes. Some clones are missing from TCRdb's copy, which holds only in-frame ones; the method was immunoSEQ multiplex PCR. There are about half a million clones in the sample; 81% occur only once, and approximately 12% lies in the top ten. Points on this clone: Its antigen is currently unknown.

This TCR derives from a woman in her thirties or forties in good health. Some clones in this sample may be carry-over from other donors' samples. The material sequenced was PBMCs. V is TRBV19 and J is TRBJ2-2; the match to TRBD1 covers 7 bases. Here the CDR3 DNA reads TGTGCCAGTAGTCCGGCGACAGGGTACACCGGGGAGCTGTTTTTT. Its protein product is CASSPATGYTGELFF.